These 18 T cell receptor beta chains were sequenced from one sample in a study of CD4 T cells in relation to SARS-CoV-2 and coronaviruses. Generated by immunoSEQ multiplex PCR, the TCRdb table keeps only in-frame clones and is missing some. The sample includes some 16,000 clones, 79% of them seen just once. Unexposed donor CD4+ T cells date from about 2011-2019, before the COVID-19 pandemic. Isolation of CD4+ T cells took place after nine to ten days in culture. The antigens these receptors bind are not known. The sequenced sample was CD4+ T cells from PBMCs, cultured in vitro. These receptors came from a human donor in good health.

This clone was seen a handful of times. This chain links TRBV18 with TRBJ2-7; D remains unclear. The CDR3 extends over 12 amino acids. CDR1 and CDR2 from the germline V gene are KGHSH and LQKENI. V was clipped by 3 bases and J by 3 bases, with 6 bases between them. DNA of the CDR3: TGTGCCAGCTCACCGCTGGACTACGAGCAGTACTTC. Protein: CASSPLDYEQYF.

The J gene is TRBJ1-2, the V gene TRBV3-1 (or the pseudogene TRBV3-2); maybe TRBD1 (5 bases). CDR3 length: 14 residues. Per germline, CDR1 LGHDT and CDR2 YNNKEL (reference sequence). The V end lost 5 bases, the J end lost 1 base, and 11 bases lay between the germline ends. The CDR3 protein is CASSTDSLNYGYTF. In DNA, the CDR3 is TGTGCCAGCAGCACTGACAGCCTTAACTATGGCTACACCTTC.

This clone was seen just once. The V call is TRBV5-1, the J call TRBJ1-2, with D unclear. V was clipped by 1 base and J by 3 bases, with 10 bases between them. The CDR3 runs 14 residues. Germline V lookup: CDR1 SGHRS, CDR2 YFSETQ. CDR3 nucleotides: TGCGCCAGCAGCTTGAACCAAAGGGACTATGGCTACACCTTC. Translation: CASSLNQRDYGYTF.

This chain connects TRBV7-8 to TRBJ1-6, with a tentative D call TRBD1 (5 bases). CDR3 length: 14 amino acids. The germline V gene encodes CDR1 SGHVS and CDR2 FQNEAQ. The germline V and J ends were trimmed by 6 bases and 5 bases, with 11 bases remaining between them. The CDR3 protein is CASRGPVDNSPLHF. The CDR3 bases are TGTGCCAGCAGGGGGCCAGTGGATAATTCACCCCTCCACTTT.

CDR3 region: CASSLALGTSKGTGELFF. The CDR3 nucleotides read TGCGCCAGCAGCTTGGCCCTCGGGACTAGCAAGGGGACCGGGGAGCTGTTTTTT. The rearrangement uses TRBV5-1 and TRBJ2-2; 9 bases line up with TRBD2. The CDR3 runs 18 residues. V trimming: 0 bases; J trimming: 5 bases; junction bases outside the gene matches: 11. Per the germline V gene, CDR1 is SGHRS and CDR2 is YFSETQ.

This clone was seen only a few times. The V call is TRBV11-2, the J call TRBJ2-1; D might be TRBD1 (5 bases). Trimming removed 4 bases from V and 9 bases from J, with 13 bases in between. Per germline, CDR1 SGHAT and CDR2 FQNNGV. CDR3 length equals 13 residues. CDR3 amino acids: CASSSHRGGEQFF. CDR3 coding DNA: TGTGCCAGCAGCTCTCATAGGGGCGGTGAGCAGTTCTTC. Supplemented by reference TRBV11-2 and TRBJ2-1, the full variable domain reads EAGVAQSPRYKIIEKRQSVAFWCNPISGHATLYWYQQILGQGPKLLIQFQNNGVVDDSQLPKDRFSAERLKGVDSTLKIQPAKLEDSAVYLCASSSHRGGEQFFGPGTRLTVL.

The chain employs TRBV5-1 and TRBJ2-5; D gene unclear. CDR3 length: 14 residues. Germline values: CDR1 SGHRS, CDR2 YFSETQ. The germline V and J ends were trimmed by 4 bases and 2 bases, with 12 bases remaining between them. In nucleotides, the CDR3 is TGCGCCAGCAGCCCAACGGTAACACAAGAGACCCAGTACTTC. Translation gives CASSPTVTQETQYF.

V gene TRBV9 combines with J gene TRBJ1-1; tentatively, D is TRBD1 (5 bases). The CDR3 loop spans 15 amino acids. Germline V gene lookup returns CDR1 SGDLS and CDR2 YYNGEE. With 4 bases removed from V and 0 bases from J, the gap between germline ends came to 13 bases. The DNA for the CDR3 is TGTGCCAGCAGCCCCCTCGGGGACTTGAACACTGAAGCTTTCTTT. Its translation is CASSPLGDLNTEAFF.

This chain uses TRBV2 with TRBJ2-5, with D maybe TRBD2 (6 bases). Germline values: CDR1 SNHLY, CDR2 FYNNEI. This CDR3 is 15 amino acids long. The ends were cut back, 2 bases at V and 5 bases at J, with 15 bases in the middle. The CDR3 DNA is TGTGCCAGCAGTGAAAATCCTAGCGTGTGGGAGACCCAGTACTTC. This encodes CASSENPSVWETQYF.

The CDR3 region has the DNA TGTGCCAGCAGCTCACCGACTAGCGGGGCACAAGAGACCCAGTACTTC. Translating it yields CASSSPTSGAQETQYF. The chain uses TRBV5-6 and TRBJ2-5; TRBD2 aligns across 11 bases. The CDR3 runs 16 residues. The V gene's germline CDR1 is SGHDT and CDR2 YYEEEE. With V trimmed by 3 bases and J by 2 bases, 6 bases remained unmatched.

The V and J genes are TRBV3-1 (or the pseudogene TRBV3-2) and TRBJ2-7; 9 bases map to TRBD2. Germline CDR1 LGHDT, CDR2 YNNKEL (reference sequence). The CDR3 contains 15 residues. CDR3 region: CLWRGGRDGSYEQYF. Written as DNA, the CDR3 is TGTTTGTGGCGGGGGGGTCGGGACGGCAGCTACGAGCAGTACTTC.

This clone was observed a single time. The chain joins TRBV12-3 or TRBV12-4 to TRBJ2-5, with D perhaps matching TRBD1 (6 bases). The V and J ends lost 8 bases and 2 bases respectively, with 12 bases between them. The CDR3 has 13 amino acids. The CDR3 DNA reads as TGTGCCAGCTCCAGGGGAAGTCAAGAGACCCAGTACTTC. Residues: CASSRGSQETQYF.

The chain recombines TRBV23-1 with TRBJ2-2, with D maybe TRBD2 (5 bases). TRBV23-1 is an open reading frame, and its role is uncertain. The CDR3 length is 17 residues. The V gene lost 0 bases and the J gene lost 1 base, with 12 bases spanning the gap. This CDR3 is CASSQSEERKNTGELFF. CDR3 nucleotide sequence: TGCGCCAGCAGTCAATCCGAGGAGCGGAAGAACACCGGGGAGCTGTTTTTT.

The V and J genes are TRBV7-9 and TRBJ2-7; D may match TRBD1 or TRBD2 (5 bases each). V shed 1 base and J shed 5 bases, with 15 bases lying between them. The CDR3 totals 15 residues. Germline V gene data show CDR1 as SEHNR and CDR2 as FQNEAQ (reference sequence). The CDR3 DNA reads as TGTGCCAGCAGCTTAGGAGGCCTCGGGACGGACGAGCAGTACTTC. This encodes CASSLGGLGTDEQYF.

V usage is TRBV25-1 and J usage is TRBJ2-1, with 9 bases that match TRBD2. Trimming cost V 1 base and J 9 bases; bases outside gene matches: 10. CDR1 MGHDK and CDR2 SYGVNS come from the germline V gene. The CDR3 spans 16 residues. The CDR3 nucleotides read TGTGCCAGCAGTGAATGGGGCGGGGGGGCCACGGTTGAGCAGTTCTTC. Protein sequence: CASSEWGGGATVEQFF.

Regarding this clone: The sample holds other DNA sequences that translate to the same CDR3. The chain has TRBV7-2 and TRBJ2-6, with D perhaps matching TRBD1 or TRBD2 (6 bases each). Germline V lookup: CDR1 SGHTA, CDR2 FQGNSA. There are 17 residues in the CDR3. The V end lost 2 bases, the J end lost 0 bases, and 11 bases lay between the germline ends. Written as DNA, the CDR3 is TGTGCCAGCAGCTTAAGGGGGGCGAGCTCTGGGGCCAACGTCCTGACTTTC. Translation gives CASSLRGASSGANVLTF.

The chain is built from TRBV5-1 and TRBJ2-7; D is perhaps TRBD2 (5 bases). V lost 2 bases and J lost 3, with 12 bases in between. The CDR3 consists of 14 residues. Germline CDR1 and CDR2: SGHRS and YFSETQ. CDR3 sequence (DNA): TGCGCCAGCAGCTTCAACGCGGGCGTCTACGAGCAGTACTTC. Its protein product is CASSFNAGVYEQYF.

The chain recombines TRBV7-9 with TRBJ2-7; 9 bases match TRBD1. The CDR3 covers 15 residues. Germline CDR1 is SEHNR and CDR2 is FQNEAQ (reference sequence). The trim removed 2 bases at V and 3 bases at J, leaving 5 bases unmatched. CDR3 protein: CASSLFPDRGYEQYF. The DNA of the CDR3 is TGTGCCAGCAGCTTATTTCCGGACAGGGGCTACGAGCAGTACTTC.